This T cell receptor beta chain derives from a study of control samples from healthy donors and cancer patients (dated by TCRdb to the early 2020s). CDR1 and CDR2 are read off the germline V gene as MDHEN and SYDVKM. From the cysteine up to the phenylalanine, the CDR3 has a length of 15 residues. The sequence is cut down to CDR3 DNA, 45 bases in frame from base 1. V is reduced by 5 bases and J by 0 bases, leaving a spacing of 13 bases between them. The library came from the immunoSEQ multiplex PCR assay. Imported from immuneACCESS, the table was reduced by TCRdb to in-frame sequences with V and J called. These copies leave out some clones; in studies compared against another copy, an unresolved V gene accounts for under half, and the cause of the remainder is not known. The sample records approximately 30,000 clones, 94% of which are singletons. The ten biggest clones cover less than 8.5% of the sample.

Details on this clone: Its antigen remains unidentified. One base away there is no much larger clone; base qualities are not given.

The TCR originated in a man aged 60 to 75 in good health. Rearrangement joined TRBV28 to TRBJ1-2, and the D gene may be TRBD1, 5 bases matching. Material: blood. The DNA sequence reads TGTGCCAGCAGTACCCCGGGGCGAGCTAACTATGGCTACACCTTC. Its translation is CASSTPGRANYGYTF.